Listed here is a single T cell receptor beta chain. Its antigen is undetermined. These data belong to a study of CD8 T cells in Susac syndrome. Study context: Among the Susac syndrome patients sequenced, 5 or 6 had active disease and fewer than 10 were in remission. Points from the study as a whole: The Susac syndrome CD4+ T cell repertoires displayed no clonal expansion.

The germline V gene has CDR1 KGHDR and CDR2 SFDVKD. Trimming removed 5 bases from V and 0 bases from J, with 11 bases in between. The CDR3 is made up of 15 amino acids. RNA was extracted with the RNeasy kit, and a quantity of roughly 0.5 to 1 ug was reverse transcribed using random hexamers. Multiplex immunoSEQ PCR targeted 54 Vbeta and 13 Jbeta TCR beta segments. A single record per CDR3 protein comes from TCRdb applying MiXCR to the immunoSEQ multiplex PCR reads. The sample contains about 150,000 distinct CDR3 sequences, approximately 95% of which appear only once. Specimen: CD4+ T cells from PBMCs. This chain uses TRBV24-1 with TRBJ2-3; D may be TRBD1 (6 bases). The source is a human donor with Susac syndrome. CDR3 bases: TGTGCCACCAGTGGACAGGACGAAAGCACAGATACGCAGTATTTT. The encoded protein is CATSGQDESTDTQYF.